The sequence of this T cell receptor beta chain was determined in a study of blood T cells in healthy people across ages. PCR was performed a second time for about 7 to 12 cycles using a sample-barcoded 5' primer and a J-beta primer mix. One entry per CDR3 protein, called by TCRdb with MiXCR from the 5' RACE reads. The repertoire has 1.6 million or so distinct CDR3 sequences, about 31% of them found once; the top ten carry 10% to 12%. CDR1 is MDHEN and CDR2 is SYDVKM in the germline V gene. The ends were cut back, 7 bases at V and 4 bases at J, with 19 bases in the middle. CDR3 length equals 15 residues.

This receptor was obtained from a woman aged 30 to 39 in good health. Sequencing was performed on blood. V gene TRBV28 combines with J gene TRBJ1-2; D possibly corresponds to TRBD1 (6 bases). The CDR3 protein is CASKYPGAKGYGYTF. The DNA of the CDR3 is TGTGCCAGCAAATACCCAGGGGCGAAGGGCTATGGCTACACCTTC.